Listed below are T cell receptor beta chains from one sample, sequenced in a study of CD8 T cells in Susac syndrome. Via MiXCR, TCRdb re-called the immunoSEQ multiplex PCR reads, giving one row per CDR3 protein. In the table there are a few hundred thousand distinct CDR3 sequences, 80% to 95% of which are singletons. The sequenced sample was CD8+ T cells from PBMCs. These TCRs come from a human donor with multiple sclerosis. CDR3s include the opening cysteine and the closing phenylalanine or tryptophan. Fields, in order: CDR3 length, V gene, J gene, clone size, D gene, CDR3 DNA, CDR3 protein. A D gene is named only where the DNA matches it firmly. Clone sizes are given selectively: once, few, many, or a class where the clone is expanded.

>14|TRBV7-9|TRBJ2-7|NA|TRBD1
TGTGCCAGCATCGGGACAGAAGGGTCCTACGAGCAGTACTTC
CASIGTEGSYEQYF
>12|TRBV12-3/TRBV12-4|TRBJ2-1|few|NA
TGTGCCAGCAGTTTGACCCTAAATGAGCAGTTCTTC
CASSLTLNEQFF
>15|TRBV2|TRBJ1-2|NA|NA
TGTGCCAGCAGTGAAAGGGAGTTAGCTAACTATGGCTACACCTTC
CASSERELANYGYTF
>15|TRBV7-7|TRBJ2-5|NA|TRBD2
TGTGCTAGCAGCCCCGGGGAGGGGAACCAAGAGACCCAGTACTTC
CASSPGEGNQETQYF
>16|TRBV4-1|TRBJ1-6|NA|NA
TGCGCCAGCAGCCAAGACGTCAGCTTGTATAATTCACCCCTCCACTTT
CASSQDVSLYNSPLHF
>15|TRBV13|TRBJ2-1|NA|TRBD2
TGTGCCAGCAGCGCCACTAGCGGGGGGCACAATGAGCAGTTCTTC
CASSATSGGHNEQFF
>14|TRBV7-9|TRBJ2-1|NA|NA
TGTGCCAGCAATCCGGACTCCGCCCGCAATGAGCAGTTCTTC
CASNPDSARNEQFF
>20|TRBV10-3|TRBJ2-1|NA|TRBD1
TGTGCCATCAGCGCCAACCACCCGGGACAGGGATCATCTATTTACAATGAGCAGTTCTTC
CAISANHPGQGSSIYNEQFF
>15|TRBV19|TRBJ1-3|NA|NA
TGTGCCAGTAACCTACTGGGACCCTCTGGAAACACCATATATTTT
CASNLLGPSGNTIYF
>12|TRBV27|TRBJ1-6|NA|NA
TGTGCCAGCAGTTTATTCGGTACACCCCTCCACTTT
CASSLFGTPLHF
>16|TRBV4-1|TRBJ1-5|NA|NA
TGCGCCAGCAGCCAAGAAGACCGGGGAAGCAATCAGCCCCAGCATTTT
CASSQEDRGSNQPQHF
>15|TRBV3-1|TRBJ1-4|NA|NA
TGTGCCAGAGGGTACTACGGGACCCGAGGGGAAAAACTGTTTTTT
CARGYYGTRGEKLFF
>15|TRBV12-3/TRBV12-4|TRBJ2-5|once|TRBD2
TGTGCCAGCACCGCGGATAGCGGGGGTGGGGAGACCCAGTACTTC
CASTADSGGGETQYF
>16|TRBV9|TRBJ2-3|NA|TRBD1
TGTGCCAGCAGCGAGGGAGCCGGGACAGGCACAGATACGCAGTATTTT
CASSEGAGTGTDTQYF
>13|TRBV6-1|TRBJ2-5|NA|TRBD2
TGTGCCAGCAGTGAAATCGCGGGAGCGACCCAGTACTTC
CASSEIAGATQYF
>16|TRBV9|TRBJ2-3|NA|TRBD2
TGTGCCAGCAGCGCATCTCTAGCGGGAAGGGCAGATACGCAGTATTTT
CASSASLAGRADTQYF
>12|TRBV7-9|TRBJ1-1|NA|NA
TGTGCCAGCGCGGACGGGAACACTGAAGCTTTCTTT
CASADGNTEAFF
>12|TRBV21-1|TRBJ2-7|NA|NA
TGTGCCAGCAGCATCCGGAGTTACGAGCAGTACTTC
CASSIRSYEQYF
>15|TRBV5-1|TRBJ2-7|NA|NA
TGCGCCAGCAGCTTGGTAGGGCCAGGGACGGACGAGCAGTACTTC
CASSLVGPGTDEQYF
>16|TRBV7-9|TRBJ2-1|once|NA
TGTGCCAGCAGCTTAGGTAACAGTCTCCTAAACAATGAGCAGTTCTTC
CASSLGNSLLNNEQFF
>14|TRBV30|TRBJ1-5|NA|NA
TGTGCCTGGACCGCGGGACCGACTAATCAGCCCCAGCATTTT
CAWTAGPTNQPQHF
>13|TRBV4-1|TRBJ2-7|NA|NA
TGCGCCAGCAGCCAAGTTGGGGTGGACGAGCAGTACTTC
CASSQVGVDEQYF
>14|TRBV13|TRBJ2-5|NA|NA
TGTGCCAGCAGCTTAGGGGCGGCCAGGGAGACCCAGTACTTC
CASSLGAARETQYF
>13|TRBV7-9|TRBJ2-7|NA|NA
TGTGCCAGCAGCCTGACCGGGGAGGACGAGCAGTACTTC
CASSLTGEDEQYF
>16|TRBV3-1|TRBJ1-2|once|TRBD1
TGTGCCAGCAGCCCGCAAGACAGGGGGCCTAACTATGGCTACACCTTC
CASSPQDRGPNYGYTF
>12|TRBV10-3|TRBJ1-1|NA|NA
TGTGCCACCGCCGGCCCGAACACTGAAGCTTTCTTT
CATAGPNTEAFF
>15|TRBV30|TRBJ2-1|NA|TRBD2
TGTGCCTGGAGTGCGGGACTAGCGGGGGAGGGTGAGCAGTTCTTC
CAWSAGLAGEGEQFF
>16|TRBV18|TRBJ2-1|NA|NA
TGTGCCAGCTCACCACCGTTGTCCTATTCTAACAATGAGCAGTTCTTC
CASSPPLSYSNNEQFF
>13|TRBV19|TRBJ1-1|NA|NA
TGTGCCAGTAAAGACCGACTGAACACTGAAGCTTTCTTT
CASKDRLNTEAFF
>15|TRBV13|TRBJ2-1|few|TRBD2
TGTGCCAGCAGCGTTAGAGGGACTAGGAGTGGAGAGCAGTTCTTC
CASSVRGTRSGEQFF
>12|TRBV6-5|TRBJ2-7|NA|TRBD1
TGTGCCAGCAGCCAGACAGGGCGCGAGCAGTACTTC
CASSQTGREQYF
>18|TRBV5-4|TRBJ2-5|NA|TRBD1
TGTGCCAGCAGCTTGGTTCCCTGGACAGGCCGTTTACAAGAGACCCAGTACTTC
CASSLVPWTGRLQETQYF
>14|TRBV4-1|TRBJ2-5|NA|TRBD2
TGCGCCAGCAGTCCCGGGACTAGGCGAGAGACCCAGTACTTC
CASSPGTRRETQYF
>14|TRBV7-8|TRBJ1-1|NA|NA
TGTGCCAGCACCGACGGACACCGGATCACTGAAGCTTTCTTT
CASTDGHRITEAFF
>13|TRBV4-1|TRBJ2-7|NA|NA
TGCGCCAGCAGCCAAGTTGGGGGCTACGAGCAGTACTTC
CASSQVGGYEQYF
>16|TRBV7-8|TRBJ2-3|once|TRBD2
TGTGCCAGCAGTCCCCTTCGGGGGGTGGTCCCAGATACGCAGTATTTT
CASSPLRGVVPDTQYF
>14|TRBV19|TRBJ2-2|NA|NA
TGTGCCAGTATCCCCCTAGACAGGCCCGGGGAGCTGTTTTTT
CASIPLDRPGELFF
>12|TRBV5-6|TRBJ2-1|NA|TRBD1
TGTGCCAGCAGCTTGGAGGGACAGGGGAAGTTCTTC
CASSLEGQGKFF
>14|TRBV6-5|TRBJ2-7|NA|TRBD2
TGTGCCAGCAGACCCGGACTAGTATTCTACGAGCAGTACTTC
CASRPGLVFYEQYF
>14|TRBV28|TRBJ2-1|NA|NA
TGTGCCAGCAGTTCAGGAGTGGGGAACAATGAGCAGTTCTTC
CASSSGVGNNEQFF
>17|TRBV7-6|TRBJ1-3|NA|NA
TGTGCCAGCAGCTCCTACTTTAGGGCCGACTCTGGAAACACCATATATTTT
CASSSYFRADSGNTIYF
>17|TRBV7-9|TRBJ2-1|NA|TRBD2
TGTGCCAGCAGCTTAGGACTAGCGGGAGCCCGATACAATGAGCAGTTCTTC
CASSLGLAGARYNEQFF
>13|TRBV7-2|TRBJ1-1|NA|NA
TGTGCCAGCAGCTTCAGCAGGAACACTGAAGCTTTCTTT
CASSFSRNTEAFF
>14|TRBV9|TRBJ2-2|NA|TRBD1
TGTGCCAGCAGGCAGGGGGCCGACACCGGGGAGCTGTTTTTT
CASRQGADTGELFF
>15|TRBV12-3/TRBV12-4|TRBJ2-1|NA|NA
TGTGCCAGCAGTTTACCCGGGTACTCCTACAATGAGCAGTTCTTC
CASSLPGYSYNEQFF
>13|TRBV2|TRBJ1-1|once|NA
TGTGCCAGCAGTGAAGAAGGGGACACTGAAGCTTTCTTT
CASSEEGDTEAFF
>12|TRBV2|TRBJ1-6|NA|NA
TGTGCCAGCGAGGGGACCAGGGAAACCCTCCACTTT
CASEGTRETLHF
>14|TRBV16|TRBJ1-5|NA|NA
TGTGCCAGCAGCCAATCGCACAGCAATCAGCCCCAGCATTTT
CASSQSHSNQPQHF
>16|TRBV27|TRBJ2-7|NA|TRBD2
TGTGCCAGCAGTTTATGGACTAGCGGGAGGCCGTGGGAGCAGTACTTC
CASSLWTSGRPWEQYF
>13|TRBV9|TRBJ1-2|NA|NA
TGTGCCAGCAGCGTAGGGGGGAGTCAAAGCTACACCTTC
CASSVGGSQSYTF
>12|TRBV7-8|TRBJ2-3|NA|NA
TGTGCCAGCAGCGGGGACACAGTTACGCAGTATTTT
CASSGDTVTQYF
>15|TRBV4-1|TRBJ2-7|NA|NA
TGCGCCAGCAGCCAAGTACGTGTAAGCGAAAACGAGCAGTACTTC
CASSQVRVSENEQYF
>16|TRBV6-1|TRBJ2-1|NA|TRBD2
TGTGCCAGCAGCCCTCTTTGGCGGGGGGGCCTCGATGAGCAGTTCTTC
CASSPLWRGGLDEQFF
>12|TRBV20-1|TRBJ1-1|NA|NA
TGCAGTGGCGACCCGTCCCTGGCTGAAGCTTTCTTT
CSGDPSLAEAFF
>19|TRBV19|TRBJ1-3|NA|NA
TGTGCCAGTAGCGGAAGAGGTAACAGTCTTCCGTTCTCTGGAAACACCATATATTTT
CASSGRGNSLPFSGNTIYF
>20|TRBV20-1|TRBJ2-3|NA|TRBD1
TGCAGTGCTGTCTCTACCGGGACAGGGAGCTTTATACCTTTCACAGATACGCAGTATTTT
CSAVSTGTGSFIPFTDTQYF